Presented here are 13 T cell receptor delta chains from one specimen sequenced in a study of gamma-delta T cells after stem cell transplantation. TCRdb applied CATT to the RT-PCR reads for clone calling. In the table there are 5,500 to 7,000 delta-chain clones, approximately 23% of which are singletons. Input material: gamma-delta T cells. Receptors were obtained from a human donor. It is not recorded whose cells these are; they may come from a transplant donor.

This clone was seen a handful of times. CDR3 sequence reads: CACDTPWELNTDKLIF. The CDR3 DNA reads as TGTGCCTGTGACACCCCATGGGAACTAAACACCGATAAACTCATCTTT. The J gene is TRDJ1, the V gene TRDV2; D call uncertain. V was trimmed by 0 bases and J by 0 bases, leaving 13 bases between them. The V gene's germline CDR1 is GEAIGNYY and CDR2 EKD. This CDR3 has 16 amino acids.

Worth noting for this clone: This clone may be a read error of a much larger clone one base away. Different DNA sequences within this sample yield the same CDR3. The V and J genes are TRDV2 and TRDJ1, with 7 bases lining up with TRDD3. The CDR3 runs to 23 residues. From germline, CDR1 is GEAIGNYY and CDR2 EKD. DNA for the CDR3: TGTGCCTGTGACACCGTCCGATTAAGGGTGGGGGACTCCGGGCCAAATTACACCGATAAACTCATTTTT. It yields the protein CACDTVRLRVGDSGPNYTDKLIF.

This clone is judged medium-sized. The chain recombines TRDV2 with TRDJ1, with TRDD3 identical over 8 bases. Germline CDR1 and CDR2: GEAIGNYY and EKD. J lost 2 bases, V lost 1 base, and 11 bases had no gene match. The CDR3 loop spans 17 amino acids. This CDR3 is CACDTLGAVMETDKLIF. CDR3 sequence (DNA): TGTGCCTGTGACACACTGGGGGCAGTAATGGAGACCGATAAACTCATCTTT.

This clone showed up just a few times. V usage is TRDV2 and J usage is TRDJ1, with a weak D call TRDD3 (6 bases). The CDR3 is made up of 15 amino acids. The germline gives CDR1 GEAIGNYY, CDR2 EKD. Trimming took off 2 bases at V and 0 bases at J, with 12 bases between the two ends. The CDR3 DNA reads TGTGCCTGTGACAAGGTGGGGGGGAACACCGATAAACTCATCTTT. This translates into CACDKVGGNTDKLIF.

In this sample, this clone turned up a few times. The V and J genes are TRDV2 and TRDJ1; D gene uncertain. Trimming cost V 3 bases and J 7 bases, with 17 bases left between them. Looked up from germline, CDR1 is GEAIGNYY and CDR2 is EKD. There are 14 residues in the CDR3. The CDR3 loop reads CACDGLNLESKLIF. In DNA form, the CDR3 reads TGTGCCTGTGACGGGCTGAACCTGGAGAGTAAACTCATCTTT.

This clone occurred a few times. V is TRDV1 and J is TRDJ1; D unresolved. Trimming pared 3 bases from V and 2 bases from J, leaving 19 bases between. The CDR3 contains 17 residues. The V gene's germline CDR1 is TSWWSYY and CDR2 QGS. The CDR3 bases are TGTGCTCTTGGGGACCTCCTTGATCGAGGGGTGACCGATAAACTCATCTTT. Protein: CALGDLLDRGVTDKLIF.

By share of the sample, this clone is medium-sized (0.01 to 0.1%). This sequence joins TRDV2 and TRDJ3; 11 nucleotides agree with TRDD3. The V segment lost 0 bases and the J segment 5 bases; nucleotides outside the gene matches: 11. Germline CDR1 GEAIGNYY, CDR2 EKD. The CDR3 totals 20 residues. The CDR3 sequence: CACDTPRGWGILRDTRQMFF. The CDR3, as DNA: TGTGCCTGTGACACCCCTCGTGGCTGGGGGATACTCAGGGACACCCGACAGATGTTTTTC.

By share of the sample, this clone is medium-sized (0.01 to 0.1%). The CDR3: CACDTVSMGDNDKLIF. Written as DNA, the CDR3 is TGTGCCTGTGACACCGTGAGCATGGGGGATAACGATAAACTCATCTTT. The V and J genes are TRDV2 and TRDJ1, with 9 bases aligning to TRDD3. The CDR3 has 16 amino acids. Losses at the gene ends were 0 bases for V and 4 bases for J; bases not matched to a gene: 8. Germline CDR1 reads GEAIGNYY; CDR2 reads EKD.

Regarding this clone: A far larger clone is one nucleotide away, so this likely arose from a read error. The chain employs TRDV2 and TRDJ3; 9 positions agree with TRDD3. CDR1 and CDR2 from the germline V gene are GEAIGNYY and EKD. The V segment lost 1 base and the J segment 0 bases; nucleotides outside the gene matches: 15. This CDR3 is built from 22 residues. CDR3 DNA: TGTGCCTGTGACACGTGGGGGCTGGGGGATGCGCGGCCCTCCTGGGACACCCGACAGATGTTTTTC. Translation gives CACDTWGLGDARPSWDTRQMFF.

With regard to this clone: This may be a read error, as it is one base from a much larger clone. The genes are TRDV2 and TRDJ1; 13 bases align to TRDD3. In germline, CDR1 is GEAIGNYY, CDR2 EKD. The CDR3 has 16 amino acids. The CDR3 is CACDLLGDTSTDKPIF. The CDR3 DNA reads TGTGCCTGTGACCTACTGGGGGATACGAGCACCGATAAACCCATCTTT.

The chain has TRDV2 and TRDJ1; TRDD3 might be the D (5 bases). V lost 3 bases and J lost 1, with 17 bases in between. This CDR3 has 16 residues. The germline CDR1 and CDR2 sequences are GEAIGNYY and EKD. The CDR3 nucleotides read TGTGCCTGTGACCCCGTTGGGATCCCCTTCACCGATAAACTCATCTTT. This codes for CACDPVGIPFTDKLIF.

Concerning this clone itself: A far bigger clonotype differs at one base, so this is likely a read error. The chain joins TRDV1 to TRDJ1; TRDD3 agrees at 9 bases. The V segment lost 1 base and the J segment 4 bases; nucleotides outside the gene matches: 28. Germline loops: CDR1 TSWWSYY, CDR2 QGS. This CDR3 spans 23 amino acids. CDR3 sequence: CALGEPSSGGCGRLTASLDKLIF. The CDR3 DNA reads as TGTGCTCTTGGGGAACCATCCTCTGGGGGATGCGGAAGACTAACCGCGTCCCTCGATAAACTCATCTTT.

This clone is medium-sized in the sample. The V call is TRDV2, the J call TRDJ3; no firm D call. The V gene lost 6 bases and the J gene lost 0 bases, with 17 bases spanning the gap. This CDR3 spans 18 amino acids. The germline CDR1 and CDR2 sequences are GEAIGNYY and EKD. The CDR3 DNA sequence: TGTGCCTGTTCCCCAGTTTCAGCGAGCTCCTGGGACACCCGACAGATGTTTTTC. Translation gives CACSPVSASSWDTRQMFF.